The entry that follows covers one T cell receptor (beta chain) sequence. Its antigen is not identified. The sample comes from a study of T-cell reconstitution after alpha-beta-depleted transplantation in children. With 5 bases removed from V and 0 bases from J, the gap between germline ends came to 14 bases. Germline lookup yields CDR1 GTSNPN and CDR2 SVGIG (reference sequence). CDR3 length equals 15 residues. A TCRbeta library incorporating unique molecular identifiers was prepared. TCRdb analysed the PCR reads with MiXCR anew, one entry per CDR3 protein. The profile shows over 200,000 distinct CDR3 sequences, approximately 15% of them singletons. Findings and limits, study-wide: Once a year had passed after transplant, T-cell counts and diversity came mostly from newly produced T cells. At day 60, the high TCRbeta diversity found in some patients originated from recipient T cells and thymic progenitors that had survived.

This clonotype was obtained from a male patient between 2 and 10 years old who had a stem cell transplant for acute lymphoblastic leukemia, so the T cells may come from the graft donor. The V and J genes are TRBV30 and TRBJ2-1; D is perhaps TRBD2 (5 bases). Sample: PBMCs, mostly from graft donor cells, taken 360 days after TCRalphabeta/CD19-depleted stem cell transplant. The CDR3 nucleotides read TGTGCCTGGCATGACGGGGTGACCTCCTACAATGAGCAGTTCTTC. Translation: CAWHDGVTSYNEQFF.